One T cell receptor beta chain is described in this entry. This sample is drawn from a study of high-grade serous ovarian cancer treatment subgroups. The CDR3 is 11 residues long. Trimming removed 2 bases at V and 4 bases at J, with 1 base between. Germline CDR1 reads SGHNT; CDR2 reads YYREEE (reference sequence). Profiling relied on immunoSEQ multiplex PCR, and the TCRdb table lists in-frame clones only, not all of them. In the table there are some 2,100 clones, roughly 76% of which are singletons. The tumor samples were collected prior to definitive surgery or chemotherapy. Sequencing used tumor tissue. This chain joins TRBV5-4 and TRBJ2-1; D remains ambiguous. This TCR came from a human donor with high-grade serous ovarian cancer. CDR3 in amino acids: CASSFYNEQFF. CDR3 nucleotide sequence: TGTGCCAGCAGCTTTTACAATGAGCAGTTCTTC. Full variable domain (remainder filled in from reference TRBV5-4 and TRBJ2-1): ETGVTQSPTHLIKTRGQQVTLRCSSQSGHNTVSWYQQALGQGPQFIFQYYREEENGRGNFPPRFSGLQFPNYSSELNVNALELDDSALYLCASSFYNEQFFGPGTRLTVL.